Presented here are 6 T cell receptor beta chains from one specimen sequenced in a study of siplizumab effects on memory and regulatory T cells. Libraries were prepared by immunoSEQ multiplex PCR; TCRdb keeps only in-frame clonotypes and omits some of them. The sample yields 80,000 to 95,000 clones, just under 95% seen once. What was sequenced was CD8+ T cells sorted from blood. These receptors were taken from a human donor in good health.

The rearrangement uses TRBV4-2 and TRBJ2-7; 10 bases agree with TRBD1. The V segment lost 4 bases and the J segment 2 bases; nucleotides outside the gene matches: 2. The CDR3 has 14 residues. Germline CDR1 reads LGHNA; CDR2 reads YNFKEQ. CDR3 protein: CASSPGQGAYEQYF. The CDR3 DNA is TGTGCCAGCAGCCCCGGACAGGGGGCCTACGAGCAGTACTTC.

The V and J genes are TRBV2 and TRBJ2-1; 10 positions agree with TRBD2. V shed 8 bases, J shed 9 bases, and the junction held 13 bases outside the gene matches. This CDR3 region has 15 residues. The germline CDR1 and CDR2 sequences are SNHLY and FYNNEI. CDR3 in DNA: TGTGCCAGCTGCGAGATAGCGGGAGGTATTGGTGAGCAGTTCTTC. Its translation is CASCEIAGGIGEQFF.

The chain has TRBV5-6 and TRBJ1-5, with 9 bases fitting TRBD1. The CDR3 is made up of 15 amino acids. With 1 base clipped from V and 4 bases from J, the junction kept 3 bases outside the gene matches. CDR1 SGHDT and CDR2 YYEEEE come from the germline V gene. CDR3 nucleotide sequence: TGTGCCAGCAGCTTGACAGGGGGCCTGAATCAGCCCCAGCATTTT. This translates into CASSLTGGLNQPQHF.

V and J are TRBV28 and TRBJ2-5; D may match TRBD1 or TRBD2 (5 bases each). This CDR3 has 17 amino acids. The germline V gene encodes CDR1 MDHEN and CDR2 SYDVKM. V was shortened by 5 bases and J by 5 bases, with 24 bases between the two germline ends. The CDR3, as DNA: TGTGCCAGCAGTACTCGGATTGGGGCTAGAAGGAGGGAGACCCAGTACTTC. Protein: CASSTRIGARRRETQYF.

The rearrangement uses TRBV5-1 and TRBJ2-7, with D tentatively TRBD1 (6 bases). CDR1 SGHRS and CDR2 YFSETQ come from the germline V gene. V dropped 3 bases and J dropped 2 bases, with 12 bases sitting between them. The CDR3 has 14 residues. The chain's CDR3 is CASSYRDTAYEQYF. DNA of the CDR3: TGCGCCAGCAGCTACCGGGACACCGCCTACGAGCAGTACTTC. The full variable domain, rest sourced from reference TRBV5-1 and TRBJ2-7, is KAGVTQTPRYLIKTRGQQVTLSCSPISGHRSVSWYQQTPGQGLQFLFEYFSETQRNKGNFPGRFSGRQFSNSRSEMNVSTLELGDSALYLCASSYRDTAYEQYFGPGTRLTVT.

A single count supports this clone. The same CDR3 can be traced to other DNA sequences in this sample. CDR3 sequence: CASSHSDRDYYEQYF. The CDR3 DNA reads TGCGCCAGCAGCCATTCGGACAGGGACTATTACGAGCAGTACTTC. The V call is TRBV4-1, the J call TRBJ2-7; tentatively, D is TRBD1 (8 bases). V gave up 3 bases and J gave up 4 bases, with 16 bases separating them. The CDR3 loop spans 15 amino acids. Germline values: CDR1 MGHRA, CDR2 YSYEKL.